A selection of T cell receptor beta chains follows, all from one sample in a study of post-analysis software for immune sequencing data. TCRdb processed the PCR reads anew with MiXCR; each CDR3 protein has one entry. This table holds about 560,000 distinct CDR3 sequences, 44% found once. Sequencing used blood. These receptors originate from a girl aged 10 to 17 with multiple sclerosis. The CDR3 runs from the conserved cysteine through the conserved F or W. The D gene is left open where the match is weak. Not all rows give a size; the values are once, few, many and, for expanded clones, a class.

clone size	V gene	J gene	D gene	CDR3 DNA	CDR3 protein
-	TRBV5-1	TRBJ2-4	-	TGCGCCAGCAGCTTGTTACGGGGTTCAAACATTCAGTACTTC	CASSLLRGSNIQYF
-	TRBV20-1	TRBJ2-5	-	TGCAGTGCTAGAGCTCAAGTTCACGCGGGGGCGGGGGAGACCCAGTACTTC	CSARAQVHAGAGETQYF
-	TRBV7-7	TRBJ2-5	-	TGTGCCAGCAGCCCCGGGACCGATATGTCCGAGACCCAGTACTTC	CASSPGTDMSETQYF
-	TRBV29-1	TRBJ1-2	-	TGCAGCGTTATACAGGGCAACTATGGTTACACCTTC	CSVIQGNYGYTF
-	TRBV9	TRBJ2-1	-	TGTGCCAGCAGCGCCCAAAGACATACAGACAATGAGCAGTTCTTC	CASSAQRHTDNEQFF
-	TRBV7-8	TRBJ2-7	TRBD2	TGTGCCAGCAGCTTAGGACCGGGACTAGCGGGAGTCTACGAGCAGTACTTC	CASSLGPGLAGVYEQYF
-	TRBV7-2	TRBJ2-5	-	TGTGCCAGCAGCCAGCGTGTGGGGCAAGAGACCCAGTACTTC	CASSQRVGQETQYF
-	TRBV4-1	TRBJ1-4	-	TGCGCCAGCAGCCAAGTTTTGGGGGCAACTAATGAAAAACTGTTTTTT	CASSQVLGATNEKLFF
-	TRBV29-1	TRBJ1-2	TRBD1	TGCAGCGTCGATGACAGGGGAGCTAACTATGGCTACACCTTC	CSVDDRGANYGYTF
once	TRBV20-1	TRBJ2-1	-	TGCAGTGCTAGAGACGGGGGCTATGAGCAGTTCTTC	CSARDGGYEQFF
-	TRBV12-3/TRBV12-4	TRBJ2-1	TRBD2	TGTGCCAGCAGTTTCCGGACTAGCTTTAATGAGCAGTTCTTC	CASSFRTSFNEQFF
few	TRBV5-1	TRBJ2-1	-	TGCGCCAGCAGCTTGGCGTCGGTTAGTAGTTCCTCCTACAATGAGCAGTTCTTC	CASSLASVSSSSYNEQFF
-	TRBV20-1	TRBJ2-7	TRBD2	TGCAGTGCGACATTACTAGCGGGAGGTAAATACGAGCAGTACTTC	CSATLLAGGKYEQYF
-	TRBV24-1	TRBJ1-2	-	TGTGCCACCAGTGACCATGACAGCGGGAGAGGCCACACCTTC	CATSDHDSGRGHTF
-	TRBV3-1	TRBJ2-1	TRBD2	TGTGCCAGCAGCTTCCGACTAGCGGGGGCCAATGAGCAGTTCTTC	CASSFRLAGANEQFF
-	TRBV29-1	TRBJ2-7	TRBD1	TGCAGCGTCCATGCCGGGACAGGAGGGGACGAGCAGTACTTC	CSVHAGTGGDEQYF
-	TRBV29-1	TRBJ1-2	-	TGCAGCGCCGATCGACAAGGAAATGGCTACACCTTC	CSADRQGNGYTF
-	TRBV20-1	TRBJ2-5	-	TGCAGTGTCAACCAGTTGCGGCTGCAAGAGACCCAGTACTTC	CSVNQLRLQETQYF
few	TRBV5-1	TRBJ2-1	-	TGCGCCAGCAGCTTTGCGGGGAGGACAGACAATGAGCAGTTCTTC	CASSFAGRTDNEQFF
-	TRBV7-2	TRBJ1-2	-	TGTGCCAGCTCTCCCACGGACGGTAACTATGGCTACACCTTC	CASSPTDGNYGYTF
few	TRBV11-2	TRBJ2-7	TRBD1	TGTGCCAGCAGCCTCCAATCGGGCACAGGGGCAAGCTCCTACGAGCAGTACTTC	CASSLQSGTGASSYEQYF
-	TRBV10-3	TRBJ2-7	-	TGTGCCATCAGTGAGCCCGGGACACCCCAGTACTTC	CAISEPGTPQYF
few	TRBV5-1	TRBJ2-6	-	TGCGCCAGCAGCTTGGGTGTATTGGCAGCTGGGGCCAACGTCCTGACTTTC	CASSLGVLAAGANVLTF
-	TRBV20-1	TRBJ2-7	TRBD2	TGCAGTGCTAGAGATGCCCGAGGACTAGCGGCGTTCTACGAGCAGTACTTC	CSARDARGLAAFYEQYF
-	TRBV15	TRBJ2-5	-	TGTGCCACCAGCAGAGTTCCGGGGTGGAAGCCCCGGGCACAAGAGACCCAGTACTTC	CATSRVPGWKPRAQETQYF
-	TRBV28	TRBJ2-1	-	TGTGCCAGCAGTTTAATGGATAGTTCCTACAATGAGCAGTTCTTC	CASSLMDSSYNEQFF
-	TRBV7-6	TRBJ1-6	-	TGTGCCAGCAGCTTAGCCGACAGCGACAATTCACCCCTCCACTTT	CASSLADSDNSPLHF
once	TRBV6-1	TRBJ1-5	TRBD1	TGTGCCAGCAGTCGGTCAGGGGGCAGTCAGCCCCAGCATTTT	CASSRSGGSQPQHF
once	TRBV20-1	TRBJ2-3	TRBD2	TGCAGTGCTTTTACCATTCTAGCGGGAGGTGGGGATACGCAGTATTTT	CSAFTILAGGGDTQYF
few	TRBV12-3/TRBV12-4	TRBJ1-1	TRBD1	TGTGCCAGCAGTCCTATGACAGGGACGACTGAAGCTTTCTTT	CASSPMTGTTEAFF
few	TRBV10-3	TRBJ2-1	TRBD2	TGTGCCATCAGTGAGGAACGGGAGGGGAATGAGCAGTTCTTC	CAISEEREGNEQFF
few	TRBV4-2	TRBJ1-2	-	TGTGCCAGCAGCCAAGAGGGCACAGTAAACTATGGCTACACCTTC	CASSQEGTVNYGYTF
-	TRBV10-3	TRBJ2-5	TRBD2	TGTGCCATCGGCTCCTTCCTAGCGGGAGGGCCTACGGAGACCCAGTACTTC	CAIGSFLAGGPTETQYF
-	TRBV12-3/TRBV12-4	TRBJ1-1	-	TGTGCCAGCAGCCGGAACCCATTCGGGGGGCTGAACACTGAAGCTTTCTTT	CASSRNPFGGLNTEAFF
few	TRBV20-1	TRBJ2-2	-	TGCAGTGCTAGGGGACGGGGGCGCCTCGGCGGGGAGCTGTTTTTT	CSARGRGRLGGELFF
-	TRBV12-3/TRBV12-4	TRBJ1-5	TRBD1	TGTGCCAGCAGTTTTTCCACAGGGGCTCAGCCCCAGCATTTT	CASSFSTGAQPQHF
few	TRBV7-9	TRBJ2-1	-	TGTGCCAGCAGCGATGCCCGGAAGAACAATGAGCAGTTCTTC	CASSDARKNNEQFF
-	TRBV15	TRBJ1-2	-	TGTGCCACCAGTAGGGATCCGGCAGCTAACTATGGCTACACCTTC	CATSRDPAANYGYTF
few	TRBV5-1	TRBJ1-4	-	TGTGCCAGCAGTTTGAGGGGGGCATCTAATGAAAAACTGTTTTTT	CASSLRGASNEKLFF
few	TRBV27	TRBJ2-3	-	TGTGCCAGCAAAGGGCAGGGTGCAGATACGCAGTATTTT	CASKGQGADTQYF
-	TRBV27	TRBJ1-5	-	TGTGCCAGCAGAGCAGCAAGGGGGGGAGGCAATCAGCCCCAGCATTTT	CASRAARGGGNQPQHF
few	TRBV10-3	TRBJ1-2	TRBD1	TGTGCCATCTACCTGGGACAGGGAGCTTCTAACTATGGCTACACCTTC	CAIYLGQGASNYGYTF
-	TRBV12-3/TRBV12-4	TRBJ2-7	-	TGTGCCAGCAGTGTGAGTGGCTCCTACGAGCAGTACTTC	CASSVSGSYEQYF
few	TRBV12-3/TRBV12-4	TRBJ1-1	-	TGTGCCAGCAGCCACGGGACCAACACTGAAGCTTTCTTT	CASSHGTNTEAFF
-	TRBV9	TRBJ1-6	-	TGTGCCAGCAGCGTCCAAGAGAGCTCCTATAATTCACCCCTCCACTTT	CASSVQESSYNSPLHF
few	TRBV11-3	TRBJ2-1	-	TGTGCCAGCAGCTTAAAGGGGTACAATGAGCAGTTCTTC	CASSLKGYNEQFF
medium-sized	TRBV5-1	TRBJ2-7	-	TGCGCCAGCAGCCCCCTGGTCACCGGGGACGAGCAGTACTTC	CASSPLVTGDEQYF
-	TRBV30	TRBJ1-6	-	TGTGCCTGGTACTCAGGGGAGCCCTCACCCCTCCACTTT	CAWYSGEPSPLHF
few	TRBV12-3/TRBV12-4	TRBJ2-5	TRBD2	TGTGCCAGCATCCTTCGGTATAGCGGGCGGCTGCCAGAGACCCAGTACTTC	CASILRYSGRLPETQYF